This TCR beta chain was recorded in a study of OX40 agonist ivuxolimab in advanced cancers. About the full investigation: Ivuxolimab was an agonistic, fully human IgG2 monoclonal antibody directed against OX40 (CD134), a costimulatory receptor. Intravenous ivuxolimab was administered to patients every 2 weeks at six dose levels: 0.01, 0.1, 0.3, 1.5, 3 and 10 mg/kg. Of the roughly 52 dose-escalation patients, hepatocellular carcinoma was present in approximately 20, melanoma in around 15, renal cell carcinoma in 9 and head and neck cancer in 9. In the dose-escalation cohort, roughly four fifths of patients were male, and the mean age was roughly 60 years, with a range of roughly 20 to 80. Patients were allowed to have had prior anti-PD-1, anti-PD-L1 or anti-CTLA-4 therapy, and 30% to 40% of the dose-escalation patients had previously received checkpoint inhibitors. Partial responses occurred in three dose-escalation patients, of whom one had hepatocellular carcinoma and two had cutaneous melanoma. Peripheral TCRbeta sequencing was intended to test whether TCR sequence diversity was altered and clonal T-cell expansion was caused by ivuxolimab. The paper reports the monotherapy dose-escalation portion (N of about 54 patients) of the phase I ivuxolimab trial. Points the paper makes about the study in general: Antigen specificity was not determined for the clonally expanded peripheral T cells. In the 0.1-3.0 mg/kg groups, partial responders were among the patients with the lowest normalized peripheral clonal expansion, particularly in CD8+ T cells. Low levels of normalized T-cell clonal expansion were also shown by some nonresponding patients. At doses of 0.1 to 3.0 mg/kg, clonal expansion of both CD4+ and CD8+ T cells in blood was seen between baseline and week 6. After ivuxolimab, more expanded clones were found on average in CD8+ T cells than in CD4+ T cells.

Turning to this clone: Its antigen is still unknown. No clone much larger than this one lies a single base away; base qualities are absent.

For CDR1 and CDR2, the germline V gene lists SGHRS and YFSETQ. Including the terminal cysteine and phenylalanine, the CDR3 comprises 14 residues. The CDR3 DNA has 42 bases and is translated from base 1. V sheds 0 bases and J sheds 6 bases, leaving 13 bases between their ends. Patients with a history of autoimmune disease or receiving systemic immunosuppression were excluded from the trial. Peripheral blood for TCR sequencing was drawn from every dose cohort at baseline, at cycle 4 day 1 and at cycle 7 day 1. Samples were obtained from an open-label, multicenter, first-in-human phase I dose-escalation trial of ivuxolimab. Adults with locally advanced or metastatic head and neck squamous cell, hepatocellular, melanoma or renal cell carcinoma were enrolled in the trial. Before TCR sequencing, CD4+ T cells and CD8+ T cells were sorted from peripheral blood as separate populations. Genomic DNA was extracted from sorted cells for sequencing of the TCRbeta CDR3 region. The immunoSEQ Assay was used to sequence the TCRbeta CDR3 regions. The source is immuneACCESS, and TCRdb retained only in-frame sequences with V and J called. Part of the clones is not carried over; for the studies checked, unresolved V genes explain less than half of this, and the remainder is unexplained. For this sample there are more than 65,000 clones; 92% appear just once. The biggest ten clones account for 7% to 9.5% of the sample.

Sequencing used CD4+ or CD8+ T cells sorted from blood, obtained in a trial of the OX40 agonist ivuxolimab. The TCR comes from an adult with an advanced solid tumor such as melanoma, head and neck, liver or kidney cancer. Rearrangement joined TRBV5-1 to TRBJ2-7, with TRBD2 as a weak D call on 5 bases. The CDR3 protein: CASSLASVAREQYF. The nucleotide sequence reads as follows: TGCGCCAGCAGCTTGGCCTCAGTAGCGCGCGAGCAGTACTTC.